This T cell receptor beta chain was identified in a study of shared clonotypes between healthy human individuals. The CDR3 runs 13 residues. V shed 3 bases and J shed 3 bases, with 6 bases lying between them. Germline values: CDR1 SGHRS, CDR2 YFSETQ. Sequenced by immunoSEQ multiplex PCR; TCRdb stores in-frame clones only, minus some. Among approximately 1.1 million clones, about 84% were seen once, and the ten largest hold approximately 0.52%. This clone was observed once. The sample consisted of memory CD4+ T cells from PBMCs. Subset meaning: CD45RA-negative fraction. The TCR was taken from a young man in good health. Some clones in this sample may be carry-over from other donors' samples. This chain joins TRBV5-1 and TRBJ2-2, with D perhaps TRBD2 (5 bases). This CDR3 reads CASSSRDTGELFF. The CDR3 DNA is TGCGCCAGCAGCTCGAGGGACACCGGGGAGCTGTTTTTT.